This passage covers 6 T cell receptor beta chains from one sample sequenced in a study of shared clonotypes between healthy human individuals. Some clones are missing from TCRdb's copy, which holds only in-frame ones; the method was immunoSEQ multiplex PCR. Altogether some 2,500,000 clones are present, about 90% being singletons, with the ten largest covering 0.37%. The sample consisted of naive CD4+ T cells from PBMCs. The subset: CD45RA+ positively selected. Receptors were obtained from a man aged 18 to 30 in good health. Some clones in this sample may be carry-over from other donors' samples.

This clone was found a few times. The chain employs TRBV7-3 and TRBJ2-7; TRBD2 matches at 7 bases. J gave up 6 bases and V 5 bases, and 13 bases lay outside the gene matches. The CDR3 covers 15 residues. Germline V lookup: CDR1 SGHTA, CDR2 FQGTGA. CDR3 nucleotide sequence: TGTGCCAGCAGCCCCGTAGGCGGGAGAGAAGGCGAGCAGTACTTC. Protein product: CASSPVGGREGEQYF. The full variable domain, rest sourced from reference TRBV7-3 and TRBJ2-7, is GAGVSQTPSNKVTEKGKYVELRCDPISGHTALYWYRQSLGQGPEFLIYFQGTGAADDSGLPNDRFFAVRPEGSVSTLKIQRTERGDSAVYLCASSPVGGREGEQYFGPGTRLTVT.

V is TRBV28 and J is TRBJ2-1, with TRBD1 matching over 7 bases. Per germline, CDR1 MDHEN and CDR2 SYDVKM. CDR3 size: 15 residues. Trimming took 3 bases from V and 5 from J; bases not matched to a gene: 7. The chain's CDR3 is CASSFAGGIHNEQFF. As DNA, the CDR3 is TGTGCCAGCAGTTTTGCAGGGGGTATCCACAATGAGCAGTTCTTC.

V is TRBV19 and J is TRBJ1-2; D unresolved. There are 15 residues in the CDR3. V dropped 5 bases and J dropped 5 bases, with 18 bases sitting between them. Germline assignment: CDR1 LNHDA and CDR2 SQIVND (reference sequence). The CDR3 DNA reads TGTGCCAGTAGTGCGATGGTCGGTCTGGGGTATGGCTACACCTTC. Encoded protein: CASSAMVGLGYGYTF.

The V and J genes are TRBV9 and TRBJ2-7, with 9 bases matching TRBD2. From germline, CDR1 is SGDLS and CDR2 YYNGEE. This CDR3 has 15 residues. V shed 4 bases, J shed 2 bases, and the junction held 7 bases outside the gene matches. CDR3 bases: TGTGCCAGCAGCCTTGGAGCGGGAGGCCCCTACGAGCAGTACTTC. This gives the protein CASSLGAGGPYEQYF.

This clone was observed a handful of times. The gene calls are TRBV10-1 and TRBJ2-7, with TRBD1 identical over 8 bases. Germline V gives CDR1 WNHNN, CDR2 SYGVQD (reference sequence). The CDR3 length is 13 residues. Losses at the gene ends were 7 bases for V and 7 bases for J; bases not matched to a gene: 9. The CDR3 here is CASTSPTGAEQYF. In DNA, the CDR3 is TGCGCCAGCACCTCACCGACAGGGGCGGAGCAGTACTTC.

This clone was detected only once. The chain combines TRBV7-9 with TRBJ2-2; D perhaps matches TRBD2 (6 bases). V lost 1 base, J lost 0 bases, and 12 bases lay in between. CDR3 length equals 17 residues. The germline V gene encodes CDR1 SEHNR and CDR2 FQNEAQ (reference sequence). In nucleotides, the CDR3 is TGTGCCAGCAGCTTAGTCGGTTGGGGGGCGAACACCGGGGAGCTGTTTTTT. Translating gives CASSLVGWGANTGELFF. Combining the CDR3 with reference TRBV7-9 and TRBJ2-2 gives the whole variable domain DTGVSQNPRHKITKRGQNVTFRCDPISEHNRLYWYRQTLGQGPEFLTYFQNEAQLEKSRLLSDRFSAERPKGSFSTLEIQRTEQGDSAMYLCASSLVGWGANTGELFFGEGSRLTVL.